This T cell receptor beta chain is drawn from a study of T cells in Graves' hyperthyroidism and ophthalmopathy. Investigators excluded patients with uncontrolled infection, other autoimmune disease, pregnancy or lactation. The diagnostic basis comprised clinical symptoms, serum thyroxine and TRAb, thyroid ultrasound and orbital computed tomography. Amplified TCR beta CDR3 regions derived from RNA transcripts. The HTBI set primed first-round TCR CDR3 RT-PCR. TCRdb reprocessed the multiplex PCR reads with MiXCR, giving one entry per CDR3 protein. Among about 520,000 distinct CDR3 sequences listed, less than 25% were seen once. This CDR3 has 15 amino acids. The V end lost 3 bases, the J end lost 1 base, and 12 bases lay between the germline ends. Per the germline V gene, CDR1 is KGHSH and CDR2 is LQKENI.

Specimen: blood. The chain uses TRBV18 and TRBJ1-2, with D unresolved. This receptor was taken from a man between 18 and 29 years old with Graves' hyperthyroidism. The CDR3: CASSPLSQFNYGYTF. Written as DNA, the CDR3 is TGTGCCAGCTCACCCCTGAGCCAGTTTAACTATGGCTACACCTTC.